Listed below are T cell receptor beta chains from one sample, sequenced in a study of breast tumors, draining lymph nodes, adjacent tissues. TCRdb re-analysed the multiplex PCR reads in MiXCR, keeping a single row per CDR3 protein. Here the sample spans about 200,000 distinct CDR3 sequences, roughly 29% being singletons. Sequencing was performed on axillary lymph node tissue. Every receptor here comes from a female donor with breast cancer. Some clones in this sample may be carry-over from other donors' samples. The CDR3 runs from the conserved cysteine through the conserved F or W. The order of the fields is J gene, clone size, D gene, V gene, CDR3 protein, CDR3 DNA. A D gene is named only where the DNA matches it firmly. Not all rows give a size; the values are once, few, many and, for expanded clones, a class.

J gene: TRBJ1-2
clone size: NA
D gene: TRBD1
V gene: TRBV20-1
CDR3 protein: CSARDPDRVAYGYTF
CDR3 DNA: TGCAGTGCTAGAGACCCCGACAGGGTGGCCTATGGCTACACCTTC

J gene: TRBJ1-6
clone size: NA
D gene: TRBD1
V gene: TRBV5-1
CDR3 protein: CASSVGTGESPLHF
CDR3 DNA: TGCGCCAGCAGCGTCGGGACAGGGGAGTCACCCCTCCACTTT

J gene: TRBJ2-5
clone size: NA
D gene: TRBD2
V gene: TRBV7-3
CDR3 protein: CVSSPSLAGRGTRYF
CDR3 DNA: TGTGTCAGCAGCCCCTCCCTAGCGGGGAGGGGTACCCGGTACTTC

J gene: TRBJ1-4
clone size: NA
D gene: NA
V gene: TRBV20-1
CDR3 protein: CSADHGRGNEKLFF
CDR3 DNA: TGCAGTGCTGACCATGGGCGGGGTAATGAAAAACTGTTTTTT

J gene: TRBJ1-5
clone size: once
D gene: NA
V gene: TRBV25-1
CDR3 protein: CARRGRGNGPQHF
CDR3 DNA: TGTGCTCGGCGGGGGAGGGGGAATGGGCCCCAGCATTTT

J gene: TRBJ1-1
clone size: once
D gene: NA
V gene: TRBV7-2
CDR3 protein: CASSLGGGVGTEAFF
CDR3 DNA: TGTGCCAGCAGCTTAGGTGGGGGAGTGGGAACTGAAGCTTTCTTT

J gene: TRBJ2-2
clone size: many
D gene: NA
V gene: TRBV18
CDR3 protein: CASSPAQGTGELFF
CDR3 DNA: TGTGCCAGCTCACCAGCACAGGGAACCGGGGAGCTGTTTTTT

J gene: TRBJ1-4
clone size: many
D gene: TRBD1
V gene: TRBV7-9
CDR3 protein: CASSATGAREKLFF
CDR3 DNA: TGTGCCAGCAGCGCCACAGGGGCAAGGGAAAAACTGTTTTTT

J gene: TRBJ1-5
clone size: NA
D gene: NA
V gene: TRBV6-6
CDR3 protein: CASAPGAGQSQPQHF
CDR3 DNA: TGTGCCAGTGCGCCCGGAGCAGGACAATCTCAGCCCCAGCATTTT

J gene: TRBJ2-3
clone size: once
D gene: NA
V gene: TRBV5-6
CDR3 protein: CASSLTRGGYNEQYF
CDR3 DNA: TGTGCCAGCAGTTTGACGAGGGGGGGTTACAATGAGCAGTATTTT

J gene: TRBJ1-2
clone size: many
D gene: NA
V gene: TRBV20-1
CDR3 protein: CSAREAQWTGYTF
CDR3 DNA: TGCAGTGCTAGAGAGGCCCAGTGGACTGGCTACACCTTC

J gene: TRBJ2-1
clone size: many
D gene: NA
V gene: TRBV20-1
CDR3 protein: CSARGQGRYNEQFF
CDR3 DNA: TGCAGTGCTAGGGGGCAGGGGCGTTACAATGAGCAGTTCTTC

J gene: TRBJ2-6
clone size: NA
D gene: TRBD1
V gene: TRBV19
CDR3 protein: CASEGAEAF
CDR3 DNA: TGTGCCAGTGAGGGGGCCGAAGCTTTC

J gene: TRBJ2-2
clone size: many
D gene: NA
V gene: TRBV7-3
CDR3 protein: CASSLAATNTGELFF
CDR3 DNA: TGTGCCAGCAGCTTAGCAGCAACCAACACCGGGGAGCTGTTTTTT

J gene: TRBJ2-7
clone size: many
D gene: NA
V gene: TRBV20-1
CDR3 protein: CSASQSRGEQYF
CDR3 DNA: TGCAGTGCTAGCCAATCCAGGGGCGAGCAGTACTTC

J gene: TRBJ2-7
clone size: many
D gene: TRBD2
V gene: TRBV5-6
CDR3 protein: CASSPMTSGSYEQYF
CDR3 DNA: TGTGCCAGCAGCCCTATGACTAGCGGATCCTACGAGCAGTACTTC

J gene: TRBJ2-5
clone size: many
D gene: TRBD2
V gene: TRBV7-2
CDR3 protein: CASSFGLAGVTQYF
CDR3 DNA: TGTGCCAGCAGCTTTGGGCTGGCGGGGGTGACCCAGTACTTC

J gene: TRBJ2-3
clone size: many
D gene: TRBD2
V gene: TRBV19
CDR3 protein: CASRGGTSRTDTQYF
CDR3 DNA: TGTGCCAGTAGAGGGGGGACTAGCAGGACAGATACGCAGTATTTT

J gene: TRBJ2-3
clone size: many
D gene: TRBD2
V gene: TRBV7-3
CDR3 protein: CASSLAGGDTQYF
CDR3 DNA: TGTGCCAGCAGTCTAGCGGGGGGAGATACGCAGTATTTT

J gene: TRBJ1-1
clone size: NA
D gene: NA
V gene: TRBV5-4
CDR3 protein: CASGSRTDINTEAFF
CDR3 DNA: TGTGCCAGCGGATCCCGGACAGACATAAACACTGAAGCTTTCTTT

J gene: TRBJ1-4
clone size: many
D gene: TRBD1
V gene: TRBV25-1
CDR3 protein: CASTYAGTGPEKLFF
CDR3 DNA: TGTGCCAGCACTTACGCCGGGACAGGGCCTGAAAAACTGTTTTTT

J gene: TRBJ2-7
clone size: many
D gene: NA
V gene: TRBV20-1
CDR3 protein: CSARDVGGTYEQYF
CDR3 DNA: TGCAGTGCTAGAGATGTAGGGGGTACCTACGAGCAGTACTTC

J gene: TRBJ2-1
clone size: many
D gene: TRBD1
V gene: TRBV19
CDR3 protein: CASTLGRGYFEQFF
CDR3 DNA: TGTGCCAGTACCCTGGGCAGGGGGTATTTTGAGCAGTTCTTC

J gene: TRBJ2-1
clone size: NA
D gene: NA
V gene: TRBV6-5
CDR3 protein: CASSSRLTDPEVF
CDR3 DNA: TGTGCCAGCAGTTCCCGCTTGACAGACCCAGAGGTCTTC

J gene: TRBJ2-3
clone size: many
D gene: TRBD2
V gene: TRBV2
CDR3 protein: CASRAAPGLAGSSTDTQYF
CDR3 DNA: TGTGCCAGCAGGGCCGCGCCGGGACTAGCGGGATCTAGCACAGATACGCAGTATTTT

J gene: TRBJ1-1
clone size: NA
D gene: NA
V gene: TRBV27
CDR3 protein: CASSPGPGTEAFF
CDR3 DNA: TGTGCCAGCAGTCCGGGACCGGGGACTGAAGCTTTCTTT

J gene: TRBJ1-4
clone size: NA
D gene: TRBD1
V gene: TRBV24-1
CDR3 protein: CATSGGTEGREKLFF
CDR3 DNA: TGTGCCACCAGTGGCGGGACAGAAGGTCGGGAAAAACTGTTTTTT

J gene: TRBJ1-6
clone size: NA
D gene: NA
V gene: TRBV14
CDR3 protein: CASSQDWVSPLHF
CDR3 DNA: TGTGCCAGCAGCCAAGATTGGGTTTCACCCCTCCACTTT

J gene: TRBJ2-7
clone size: NA
D gene: NA
V gene: TRBV5-1
CDR3 protein: CASSSGGSTGDGNEQYF
CDR3 DNA: TGTGCCAGCAGCTCGGGCGGATCCACAGGTGATGGCAACGAGCAGTACTTC

J gene: TRBJ1-2
clone size: NA
D gene: NA
V gene: TRBV5-1
CDR3 protein: CASSGGQGTYGYTF
CDR3 DNA: TGCGCCAGCAGCGGGGGTCAGGGCACATATGGCTACACCTTC

J gene: TRBJ1-6
clone size: many
D gene: NA
V gene: TRBV7-2
CDR3 protein: CASSHASGPGNSPLHF
CDR3 DNA: TGTGCCAGCAGCCATGCCTCAGGTCCTGGGAATTCACCCCTCCACTTT